These T cell receptor beta chains were read from a single sample in a study of siplizumab effects on memory and regulatory T cells. These receptors have no identified antigens. Repertoires were generated with immunoSEQ multiplex PCR, while TCRdb's copy carries only in-frame clones and drops some. This table has approximately 13,000 clones, almost 40% appearing once. Sequencing was carried out using CFSE-low (dividing) CD8+ T cells sorted from an allogeneic mixed lymphocyte reaction. Receptor source: a human donor in good health; the cells came from an allogeneic mixed lymphocyte reaction. Both conserved end residues are part of each CDR3. A D gene is named only where the DNA matches it firmly. Size is stated for part of the rows, as once, few or many counts, or as a class when the clone is expanded.

d_gene: .
j_gene: TRBJ2-7
abundance: few
v_gene: TRBV5-6
CDR3aa: CASSLWRGFYEQYF
CDR3nt: TGTGCCAGCAGCTTGTGGCGGGGATTCTACGAGCAGTACTTC

d_gene: .
j_gene: TRBJ1-2
abundance: .
v_gene: TRBV6-5
CDR3aa: CASSYSTESSYGYTF
CDR3nt: TGTGCCAGCAGTTACTCCACAGAATCTAGCTATGGCTACACCTTC

d_gene: .
j_gene: TRBJ1-4
abundance: .
v_gene: TRBV9
CDR3aa: CASTLRNRVANEKLFF
CDR3nt: TGTGCCAGCACTTTAAGGAACCGGGTGGCTAATGAAAAACTGTTTTTT

d_gene: TRBD2
j_gene: TRBJ2-3
abundance: medium-sized
v_gene: TRBV2
CDR3aa: CASSEPSGGLDTQYF
CDR3nt: TGTGCCAGCAGTGAGCCTAGCGGGGGGTTGGATACGCAGTATTTT

d_gene: .
j_gene: TRBJ2-7
abundance: .
v_gene: TRBV27
CDR3aa: CASSDSSYEQYF
CDR3nt: TGTGCCAGCAGTGACTCCTCCTACGAGCAGTACTTC

d_gene: .
j_gene: TRBJ1-1
abundance: .
v_gene: TRBV7-4
CDR3aa: CASSIPLTGANTEAFF
CDR3nt: TGTGCCAGCAGCATTCCGTTAACGGGGGCGAACACTGAAGCTTTCTTT

d_gene: .
j_gene: TRBJ2-3
abundance: once
v_gene: TRBV2
CDR3aa: CASTDRLGRYTDTQYF
CDR3nt: TGTGCCAGCACCGACCGGTTGGGCAGATACACAGATACGCAGTATTTT

d_gene: TRBD1
j_gene: TRBJ2-7
abundance: few
v_gene: TRBV6-5
CDR3aa: CASSTQGSLYEQYF
CDR3nt: TGTGCCAGCAGTACACAGGGGTCCCTCTACGAGCAGTACTTC

d_gene: .
j_gene: TRBJ1-1
abundance: .
v_gene: TRBV7-9
CDR3aa: CASSLRADEAFF
CDR3nt: TGTGCCAGCAGCTTAAGGGCAGACGAAGCTTTCTTT

d_gene: .
j_gene: TRBJ2-4
abundance: few
v_gene: TRBV29-1
CDR3aa: CSVHITDKNIQYF
CDR3nt: TGCAGCGTCCATATCACGGACAAAAACATTCAGTACTTC

d_gene: .
j_gene: TRBJ1-6
abundance: .
v_gene: TRBV5-6
CDR3aa: CASSTDFGAGSSYNSPLHF
CDR3nt: TGTGCCAGCAGCACTGACTTCGGGGCAGGGAGCTCCTATAATTCACCCCTCCACTTT

d_gene: .
j_gene: TRBJ2-7
abundance: few
v_gene: TRBV11-2
CDR3aa: CASSLGSTYEQYF
CDR3nt: TGTGCCAGCAGCTTAGGCAGCACCTACGAGCAGTACTTC

d_gene: .
j_gene: TRBJ1-1
abundance: .
v_gene: TRBV11-1
CDR3aa: CASSWGGATEAFF
CDR3nt: TGTGCCAGCAGCTGGGGCGGAGCCACTGAAGCTTTCTTT

d_gene: TRBD1
j_gene: TRBJ2-7
abundance: .
v_gene: TRBV7-6
CDR3aa: CASSVTGLTVEQYF
CDR3nt: TGTGCCAGCAGCGTGACAGGGTTGACTGTCGAGCAGTACTTC

d_gene: TRBD1
j_gene: TRBJ1-1
abundance: .
v_gene: TRBV27
CDR3aa: CASSFGTGLGTEAFF
CDR3nt: TGTGCCAGCAGTTTCGGGACAGGGTTGGGCACTGAAGCTTTCTTT

d_gene: TRBD1
j_gene: TRBJ1-5
abundance: few
v_gene: TRBV4-2
CDR3aa: CASSPRTGVSNQPQHF
CDR3nt: TGTGCCAGCAGCCCTCGGACAGGGGTAAGCAATCAGCCCCAGCATTTT

d_gene: .
j_gene: TRBJ2-5
abundance: .
v_gene: TRBV4-3
CDR3aa: CASSQAGVEETQYF
CDR3nt: TGCGCCAGCAGCCAAGCGGGAGTGGAGGAGACCCAGTACTTC

d_gene: .
j_gene: TRBJ2-7
abundance: .
v_gene: TRBV6-5
CDR3aa: CASRGRGASYEQYF
CDR3nt: TGTGCCAGCAGAGGGAGGGGGGCATCCTACGAGCAGTACTTC

d_gene: TRBD2
j_gene: TRBJ2-7
abundance: few
v_gene: TRBV7-9
CDR3aa: CASSLPAGPIYEQYF
CDR3nt: TGTGCCAGCAGCTTACCAGCGGGACCGATATACGAGCAGTACTTC

d_gene: .
j_gene: TRBJ1-1
abundance: medium-sized
v_gene: TRBV27
CDR3aa: CASSFGGAEAFF
CDR3nt: TGTGCCAGCAGTTTTGGGGGGGCTGAAGCTTTCTTT

d_gene: .
j_gene: TRBJ2-5
abundance: once
v_gene: TRBV13
CDR3aa: CASSLRIQETQYF
CDR3nt: TGTGCCAGCAGCTTAAGGATACAAGAGACCCAGTACTTC

d_gene: .
j_gene: TRBJ2-2
abundance: .
v_gene: TRBV10-2
CDR3aa: CASSARSGELFF
CDR3nt: TGCGCCAGCAGCGCTAGGTCTGGGGAGCTGTTTTTT

d_gene: .
j_gene: TRBJ2-7
abundance: few
v_gene: TRBV2
CDR3aa: CASSESVKFYEQYF
CDR3nt: TGTGCCAGCAGTGAGTCGGTCAAATTCTACGAGCAGTACTTC

d_gene: .
j_gene: TRBJ1-2
abundance: .
v_gene: TRBV7-9
CDR3aa: CASSSSLANYGYTF
CDR3nt: TGTGCCAGCAGCTCCAGCCTAGCTAACTATGGCTACACCTTC